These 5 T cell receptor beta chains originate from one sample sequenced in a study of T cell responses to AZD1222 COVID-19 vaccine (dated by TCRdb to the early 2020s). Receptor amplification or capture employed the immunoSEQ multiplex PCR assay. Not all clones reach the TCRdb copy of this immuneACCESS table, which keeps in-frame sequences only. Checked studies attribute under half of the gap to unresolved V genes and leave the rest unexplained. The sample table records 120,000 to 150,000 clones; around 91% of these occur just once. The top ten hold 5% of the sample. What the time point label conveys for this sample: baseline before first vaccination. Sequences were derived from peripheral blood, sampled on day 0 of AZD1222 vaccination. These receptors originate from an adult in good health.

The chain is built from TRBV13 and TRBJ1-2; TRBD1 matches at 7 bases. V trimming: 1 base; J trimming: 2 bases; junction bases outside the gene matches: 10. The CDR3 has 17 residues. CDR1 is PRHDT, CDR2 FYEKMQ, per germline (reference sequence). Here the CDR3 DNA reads TGTGCCAGCAGCTTAGAGCCCGGGACAGACCTAAACTATGGCTACACCTTC. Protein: CASSLEPGTDLNYGYTF.

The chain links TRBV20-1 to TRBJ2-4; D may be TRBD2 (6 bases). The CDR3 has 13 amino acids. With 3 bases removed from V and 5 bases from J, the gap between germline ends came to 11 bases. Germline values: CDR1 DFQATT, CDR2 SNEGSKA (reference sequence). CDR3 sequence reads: CSASRGFENIQYF. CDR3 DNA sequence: TGCAGTGCTAGTCGGGGGTTCGAAAACATTCAGTACTTC.

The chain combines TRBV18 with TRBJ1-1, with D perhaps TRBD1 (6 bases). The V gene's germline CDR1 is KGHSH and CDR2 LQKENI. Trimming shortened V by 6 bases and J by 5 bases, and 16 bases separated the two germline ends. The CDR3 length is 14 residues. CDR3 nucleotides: TGTGCCAGCTCCCCGGGTGGGGGCTTGACTGAAGCTTTCTTT. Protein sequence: CASSPGGGLTEAFF.

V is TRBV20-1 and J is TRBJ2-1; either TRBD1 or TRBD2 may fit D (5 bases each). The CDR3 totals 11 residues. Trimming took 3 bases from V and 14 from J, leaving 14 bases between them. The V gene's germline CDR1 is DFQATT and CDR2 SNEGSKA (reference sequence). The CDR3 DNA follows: TGCAGTGCTAGCGGGGTCGGGACGAAGTTCTTC. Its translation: CSASGVGTKFF.

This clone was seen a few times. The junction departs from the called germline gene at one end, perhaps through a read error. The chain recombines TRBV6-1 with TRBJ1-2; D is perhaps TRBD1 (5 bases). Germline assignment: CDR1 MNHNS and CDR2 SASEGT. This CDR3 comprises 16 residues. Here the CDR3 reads CASSEGETDYPYGYTF. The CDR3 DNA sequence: TGTGCCAGCAGCGAAGGGGAGACAGACTACCCCTATGGCTACACCTTC.